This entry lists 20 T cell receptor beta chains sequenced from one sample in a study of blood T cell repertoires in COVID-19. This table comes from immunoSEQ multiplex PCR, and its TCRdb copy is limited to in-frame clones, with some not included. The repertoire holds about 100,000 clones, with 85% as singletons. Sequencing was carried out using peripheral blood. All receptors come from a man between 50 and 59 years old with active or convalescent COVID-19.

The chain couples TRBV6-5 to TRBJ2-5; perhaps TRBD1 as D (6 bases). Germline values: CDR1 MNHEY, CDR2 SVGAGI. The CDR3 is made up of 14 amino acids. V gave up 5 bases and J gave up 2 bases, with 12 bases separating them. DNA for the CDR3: TGTGCCAGCAGTCCGGGACACTCACAAGAGACCCAGTACTTC. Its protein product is CASSPGHSQETQYF.

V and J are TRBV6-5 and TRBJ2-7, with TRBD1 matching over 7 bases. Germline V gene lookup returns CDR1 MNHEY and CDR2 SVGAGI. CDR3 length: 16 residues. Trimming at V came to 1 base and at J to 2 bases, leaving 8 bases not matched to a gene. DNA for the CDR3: TGTGCCAGCAGTTACTTTGCGCAGGGGGTGACCTACGAGCAGTACTTC. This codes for CASSYFAQGVTYEQYF.

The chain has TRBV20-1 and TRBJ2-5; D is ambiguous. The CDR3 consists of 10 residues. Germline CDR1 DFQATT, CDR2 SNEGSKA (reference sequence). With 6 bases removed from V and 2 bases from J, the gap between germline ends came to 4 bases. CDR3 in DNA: TGCAGTGCCAAACAAGAGACCCAGTACTTC. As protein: CSAKQETQYF.

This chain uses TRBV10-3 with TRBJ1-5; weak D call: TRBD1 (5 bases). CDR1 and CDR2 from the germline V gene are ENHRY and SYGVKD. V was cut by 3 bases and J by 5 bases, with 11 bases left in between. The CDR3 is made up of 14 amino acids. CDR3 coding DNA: TGTGCCATCAGTGATTCGACAGAACATCAGCCCCAGCATTTT. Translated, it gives CAISDSTEHQPQHF.

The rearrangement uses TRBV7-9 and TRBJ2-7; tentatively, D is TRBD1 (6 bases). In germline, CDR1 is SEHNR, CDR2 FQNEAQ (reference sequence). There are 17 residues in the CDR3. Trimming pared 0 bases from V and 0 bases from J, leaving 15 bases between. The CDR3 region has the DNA TGTGCCAGCAGCTTAGCGGAAGGGGGTCCAAACTCCTACGAGCAGTACTTC. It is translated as CASSLAEGGPNSYEQYF.

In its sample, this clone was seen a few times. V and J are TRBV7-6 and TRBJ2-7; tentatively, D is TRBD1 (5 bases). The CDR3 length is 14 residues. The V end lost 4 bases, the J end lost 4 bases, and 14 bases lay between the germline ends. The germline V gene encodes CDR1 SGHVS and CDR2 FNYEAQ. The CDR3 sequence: CASSSTRGIYEQYF. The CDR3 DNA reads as TGTGCCAGCAGCTCGACAAGGGGCATTTACGAGCAGTACTTC.

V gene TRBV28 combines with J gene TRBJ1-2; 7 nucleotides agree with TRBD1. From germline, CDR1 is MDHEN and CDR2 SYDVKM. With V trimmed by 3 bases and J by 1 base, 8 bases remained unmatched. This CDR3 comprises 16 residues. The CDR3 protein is CASSFSPGGGNYGYTF. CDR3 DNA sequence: TGTGCCAGCAGTTTTTCGCCAGGGGGAGGTAACTATGGCTACACCTTC.

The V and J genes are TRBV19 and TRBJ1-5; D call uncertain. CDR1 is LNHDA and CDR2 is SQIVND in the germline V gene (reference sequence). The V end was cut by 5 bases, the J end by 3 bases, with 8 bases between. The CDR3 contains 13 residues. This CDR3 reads CASSLGNNQPQHF. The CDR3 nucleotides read TGTGCCAGTAGTTTGGGCAACAATCAGCCCCAGCATTTT.

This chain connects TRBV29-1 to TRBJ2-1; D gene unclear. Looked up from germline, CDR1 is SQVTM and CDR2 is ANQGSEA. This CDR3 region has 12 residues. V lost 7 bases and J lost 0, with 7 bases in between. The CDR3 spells CSGGSSYNEQFF. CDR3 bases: TGCAGCGGCGGCAGCTCCTACAATGAGCAGTTCTTC.

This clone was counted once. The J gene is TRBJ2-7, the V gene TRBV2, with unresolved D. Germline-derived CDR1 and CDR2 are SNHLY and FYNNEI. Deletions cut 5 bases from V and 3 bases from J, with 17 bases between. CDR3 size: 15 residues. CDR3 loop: CASSRPDKPVYEQYF. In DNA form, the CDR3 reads TGTGCCAGCAGTCGACCCGACAAGCCAGTCTACGAGCAGTACTTC.

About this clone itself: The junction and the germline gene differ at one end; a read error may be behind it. CDR3 loop: CASSLPSHLAGVF. CDR3 bases: TGTGCCAGCAGCCTCCCTAGCCACCTCGCGGGAGTGTTC. The chain couples TRBV7-2 to TRBJ2-7, with 7 bases aligning to TRBD2. Per the germline V gene, CDR1 is SGHTA and CDR2 is FQGNSA. This CDR3 has 13 residues.

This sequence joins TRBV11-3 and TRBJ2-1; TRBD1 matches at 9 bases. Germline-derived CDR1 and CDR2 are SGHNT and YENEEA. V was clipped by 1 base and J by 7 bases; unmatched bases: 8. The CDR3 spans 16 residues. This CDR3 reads CASSLGPGQGLNEQFF. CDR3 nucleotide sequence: TGTGCCAGCAGCTTAGGACCGGGACAGGGTTTGAATGAGCAGTTCTTC.

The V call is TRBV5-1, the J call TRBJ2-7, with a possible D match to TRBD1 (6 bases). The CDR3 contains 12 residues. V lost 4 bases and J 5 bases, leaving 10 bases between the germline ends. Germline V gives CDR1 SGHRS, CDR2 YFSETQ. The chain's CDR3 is CASSLAGDEQYF. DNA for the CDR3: TGCGCCAGCAGCCTGGCAGGGGACGAGCAGTACTTC.

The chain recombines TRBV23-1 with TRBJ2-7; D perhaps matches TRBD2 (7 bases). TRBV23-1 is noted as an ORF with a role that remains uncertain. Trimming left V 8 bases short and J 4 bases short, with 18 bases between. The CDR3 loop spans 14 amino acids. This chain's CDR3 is CASQASGGRYEQYF. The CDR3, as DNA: TGCGCCAGCCAAGCTTCGGGGGGCAGGTACGAGCAGTACTTC.

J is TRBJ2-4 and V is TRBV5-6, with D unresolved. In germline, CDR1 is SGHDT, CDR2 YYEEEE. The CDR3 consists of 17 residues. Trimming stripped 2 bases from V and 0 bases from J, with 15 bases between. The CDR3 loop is CASSFPKTGKAKNIQYF. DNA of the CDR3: TGTGCCAGCAGCTTTCCGAAAACGGGTAAAGCCAAAAACATTCAGTACTTC.

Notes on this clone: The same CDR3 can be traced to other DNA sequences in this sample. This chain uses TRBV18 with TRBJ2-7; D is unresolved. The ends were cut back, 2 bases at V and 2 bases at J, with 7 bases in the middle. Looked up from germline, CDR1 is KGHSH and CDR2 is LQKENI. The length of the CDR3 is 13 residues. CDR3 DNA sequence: TGTGCCAGCTCACCAGCAGGCACCTACGAGCAGTACTTC. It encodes CASSPAGTYEQYF.

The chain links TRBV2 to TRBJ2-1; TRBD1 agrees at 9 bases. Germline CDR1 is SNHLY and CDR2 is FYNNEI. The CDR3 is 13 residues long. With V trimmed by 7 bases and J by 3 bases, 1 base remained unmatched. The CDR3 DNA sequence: TGTGCCAGCATGACAGGGGGCTACAATGAGCAGTTCTTC. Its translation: CASMTGGYNEQFF.

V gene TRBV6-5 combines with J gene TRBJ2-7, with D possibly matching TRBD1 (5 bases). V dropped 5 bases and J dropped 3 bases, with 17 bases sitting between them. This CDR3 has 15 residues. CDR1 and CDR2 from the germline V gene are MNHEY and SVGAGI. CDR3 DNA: TGTGCCAGCAGTCCCCTACAGGATCACCACTACGAGCAGTACTTC. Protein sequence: CASSPLQDHHYEQYF.

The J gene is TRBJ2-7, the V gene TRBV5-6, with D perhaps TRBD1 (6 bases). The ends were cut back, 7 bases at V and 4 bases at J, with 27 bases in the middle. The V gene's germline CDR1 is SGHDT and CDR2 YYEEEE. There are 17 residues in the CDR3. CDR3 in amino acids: CASEELSVQGLAYEQYF. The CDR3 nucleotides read TGTGCCAGCGAAGAGTTAAGCGTACAGGGTTTAGCGTACGAGCAGTACTTC.

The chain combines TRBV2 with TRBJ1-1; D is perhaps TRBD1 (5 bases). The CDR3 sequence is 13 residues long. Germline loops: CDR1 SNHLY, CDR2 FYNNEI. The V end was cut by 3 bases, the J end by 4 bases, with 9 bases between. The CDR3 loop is CASSEGGTTEAFF. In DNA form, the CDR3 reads TGTGCCAGCAGTGAGGGGGGTACCACTGAAGCTTTCTTT.